This T cell receptor beta chain was sequenced during a study of regulatory T cells in long-lasting Graves disease. iRepertoire HTBI primers and Arm-PCR of CDR3 regions built TCR beta libraries. Via MiXCR, TCRdb re-called the multiplex PCR reads, giving one row per CDR3 protein. The sample consists of about 530,000 distinct CDR3 sequences, roughly a sixth of them appearing once. Findings of the study overall: Public clonotype sharing was higher in persistent than newly diagnosed patients. Lower TCR diversity characterized persistent Graves' patients relative to newly diagnosed patients. When disease was persistent, TRBV28, TRBJ1-2 and TRBJ2-5 were the favored segments.

Sample time point: newly diagnosed GD, antithyroid drugs for less than 3 months. PBMC RNA served as the TCR library source. This clonotype has a count of ten or more. What it recognizes is unknown. Unmatched junction bases numbered 12, after V lost 6 bases and J lost 5 bases. The CDR3 runs to 17 residues. Germline CDR1 and CDR2: MNHNS and SASEGT. The sample was also linked to a second study, of T cells in Graves' hyperthyroidism and ophthalmopathy. That publication notes: HTBI primers were used for first-round RT-PCR of the TCR CDR3.

Sample: peripheral blood mononuclear cells (PBMCs), taken at new diagnosis, from a patient treated with antithyroid drugs. The chain joins TRBV6-1 to TRBJ2-5; 13 bases fit TRBD2. This TCR was recovered from a middle-aged woman with Graves disease. In DNA, the CDR3 is TGTGCCAGCAGCTGGAGGACTAGCGGGGGAAATGAGGAGACCCAGTACTTC. It translates to CASSWRTSGGNEETQYF.